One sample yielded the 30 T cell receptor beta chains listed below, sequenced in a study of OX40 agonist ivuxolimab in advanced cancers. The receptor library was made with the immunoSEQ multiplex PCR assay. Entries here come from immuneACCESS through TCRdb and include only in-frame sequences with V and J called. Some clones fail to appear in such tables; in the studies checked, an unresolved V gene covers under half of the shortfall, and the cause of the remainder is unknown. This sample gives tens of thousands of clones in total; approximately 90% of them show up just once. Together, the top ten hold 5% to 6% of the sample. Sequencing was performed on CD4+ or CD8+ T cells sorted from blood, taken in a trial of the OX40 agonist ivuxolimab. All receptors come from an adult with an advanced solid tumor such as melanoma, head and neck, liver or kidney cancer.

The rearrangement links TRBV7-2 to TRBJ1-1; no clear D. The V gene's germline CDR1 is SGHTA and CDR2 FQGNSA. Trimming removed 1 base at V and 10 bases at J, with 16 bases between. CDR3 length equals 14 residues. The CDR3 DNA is TGTGCCAGCAGCTTAGAGCGTTCGTGGGTGGGAGCTTTCTTT. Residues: CASSLERSWVGAFF.

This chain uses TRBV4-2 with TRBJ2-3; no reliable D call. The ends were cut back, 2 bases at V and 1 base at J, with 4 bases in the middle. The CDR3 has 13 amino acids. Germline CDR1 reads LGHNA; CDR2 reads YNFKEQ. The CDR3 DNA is TGTGCCAGCAGCCAACAGCGCACAGATACGCAGTATTTT. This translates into CASSQQRTDTQYF.

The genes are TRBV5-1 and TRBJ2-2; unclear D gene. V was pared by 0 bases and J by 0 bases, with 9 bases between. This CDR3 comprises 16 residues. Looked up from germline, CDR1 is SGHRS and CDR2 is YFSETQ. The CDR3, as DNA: TGCGCCAGCAGCTTGGTTCCAGGAACGAACACCGGGGAGCTGTTTTTT. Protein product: CASSLVPGTNTGELFF.

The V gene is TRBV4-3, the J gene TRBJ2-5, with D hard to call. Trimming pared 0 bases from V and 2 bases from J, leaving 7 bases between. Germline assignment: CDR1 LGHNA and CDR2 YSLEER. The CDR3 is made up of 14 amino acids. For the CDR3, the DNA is TGCGCCAGCAGCCAAGAAGGCCTTCAAGAGACCCAGTACTTC. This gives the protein CASSQEGLQETQYF.

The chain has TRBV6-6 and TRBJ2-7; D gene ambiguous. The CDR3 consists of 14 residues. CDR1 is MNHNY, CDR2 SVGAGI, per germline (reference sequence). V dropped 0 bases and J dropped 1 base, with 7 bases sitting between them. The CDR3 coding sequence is TGTGCCAGCAGTTACTCGAGGCAGTCCTACGAGCAGTACTTC. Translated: CASSYSRQSYEQYF.

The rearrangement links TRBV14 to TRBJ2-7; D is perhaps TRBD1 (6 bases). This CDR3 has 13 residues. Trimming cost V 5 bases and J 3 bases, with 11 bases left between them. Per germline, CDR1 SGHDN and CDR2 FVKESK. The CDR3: CASSGQSYYEQYF. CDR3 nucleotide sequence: TGTGCCAGCAGCGGACAGAGCTACTACGAGCAGTACTTC.

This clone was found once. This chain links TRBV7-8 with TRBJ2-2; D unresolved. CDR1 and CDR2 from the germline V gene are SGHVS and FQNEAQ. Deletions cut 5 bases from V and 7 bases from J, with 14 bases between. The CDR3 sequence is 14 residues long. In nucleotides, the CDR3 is TGTGCCAGCAGCGAACTCGACCTTTTCGGGGAGCTGTTTTTT. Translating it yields CASSELDLFGELFF.

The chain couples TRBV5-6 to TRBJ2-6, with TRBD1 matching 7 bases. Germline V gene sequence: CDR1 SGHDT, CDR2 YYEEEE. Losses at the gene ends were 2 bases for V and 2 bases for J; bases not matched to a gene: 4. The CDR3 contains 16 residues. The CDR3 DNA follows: TGTGCCAGCAGCTTTAACACAGGGGCTGGGGCCAACGTCCTGACTTTC. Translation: CASSFNTGAGANVLTF.

The CDR3, as DNA: TGTGCCAGCAGCTTATGGGCAGGGGGCACCGGGGAGCTGTTTTTT. It yields the protein CASSLWAGGTGELFF. The chain recombines TRBV7-3 with TRBJ2-2; TRBD1 aligns across 7 bases. Germline loops: CDR1 SGHTA, CDR2 FQGTGA. The CDR3 contains 15 residues. V trimming: 2 bases; J trimming: 4 bases; junction bases outside the gene matches: 4.

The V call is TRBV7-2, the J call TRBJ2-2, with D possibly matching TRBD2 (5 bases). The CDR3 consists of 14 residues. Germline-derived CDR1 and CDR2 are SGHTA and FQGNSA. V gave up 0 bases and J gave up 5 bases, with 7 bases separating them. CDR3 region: CASSLALVTGELFF. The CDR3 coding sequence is TGTGCCAGCAGCTTAGCACTAGTGACCGGGGAGCTGTTTTTT.

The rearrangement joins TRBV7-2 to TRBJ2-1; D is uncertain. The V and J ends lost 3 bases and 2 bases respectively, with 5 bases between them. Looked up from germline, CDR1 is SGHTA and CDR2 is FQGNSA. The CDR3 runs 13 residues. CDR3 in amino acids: CASSFTAYNEQFF. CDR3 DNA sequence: TGTGCCAGCAGCTTCACAGCCTACAATGAGCAGTTCTTC.

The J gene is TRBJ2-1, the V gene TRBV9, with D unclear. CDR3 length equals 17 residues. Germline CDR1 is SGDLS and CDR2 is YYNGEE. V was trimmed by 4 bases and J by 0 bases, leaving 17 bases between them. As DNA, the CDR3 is TGTGCCAGCAGCCCTTCGACCGCCCCGAGCTCCTACAATGAGCAGTTCTTC. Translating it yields CASSPSTAPSSYNEQFF.

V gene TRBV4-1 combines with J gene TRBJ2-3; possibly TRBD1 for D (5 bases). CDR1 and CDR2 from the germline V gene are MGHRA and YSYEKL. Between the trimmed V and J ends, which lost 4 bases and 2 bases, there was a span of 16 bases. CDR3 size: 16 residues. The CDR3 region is CASSPSPNRNTDTQYF. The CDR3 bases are TGCGCCAGCAGCCCTAGTCCCAACAGGAACACAGATACGCAGTATTTT.

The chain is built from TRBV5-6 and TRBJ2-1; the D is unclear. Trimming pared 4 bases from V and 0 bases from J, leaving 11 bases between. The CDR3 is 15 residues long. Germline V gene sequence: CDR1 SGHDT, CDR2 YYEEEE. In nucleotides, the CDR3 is TGTGCCAGCAGCCCAGACCGTTTCTCCTACAATGAGCAGTTCTTC. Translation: CASSPDRFSYNEQFF.

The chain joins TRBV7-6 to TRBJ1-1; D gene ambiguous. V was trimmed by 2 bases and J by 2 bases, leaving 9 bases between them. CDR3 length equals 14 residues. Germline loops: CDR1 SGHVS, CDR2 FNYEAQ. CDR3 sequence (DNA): TGTGCCAGCAGCTTACGGCCGGGAAACACTGAAGCTTTCTTT. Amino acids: CASSLRPGNTEAFF.

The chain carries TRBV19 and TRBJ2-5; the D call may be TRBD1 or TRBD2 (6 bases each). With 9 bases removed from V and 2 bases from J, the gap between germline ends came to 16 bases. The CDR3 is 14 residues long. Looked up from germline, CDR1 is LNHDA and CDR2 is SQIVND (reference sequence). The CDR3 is CASSLGGIQETQYF. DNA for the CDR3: TGTGCCAGCTCCCTAGGGGGGATACAAGAGACCCAGTACTTC.

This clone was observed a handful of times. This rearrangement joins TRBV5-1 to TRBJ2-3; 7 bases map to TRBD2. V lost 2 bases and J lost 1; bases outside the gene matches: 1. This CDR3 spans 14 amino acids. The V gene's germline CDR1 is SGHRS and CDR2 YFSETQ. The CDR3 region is CASSFAGGTDTQYF. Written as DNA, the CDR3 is TGCGCCAGCAGCTTTGCGGGGGGCACAGATACGCAGTATTTT. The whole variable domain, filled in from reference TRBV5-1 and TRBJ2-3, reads KAGVTQTPRYLIKTRGQQVTLSCSPISGHRSVSWYQQTPGQGLQFLFEYFSETQRNKGNFPGRFSGRQFSNSRSEMNVSTLELGDSALYLCASSFAGGTDTQYFGPGTRLTVL.

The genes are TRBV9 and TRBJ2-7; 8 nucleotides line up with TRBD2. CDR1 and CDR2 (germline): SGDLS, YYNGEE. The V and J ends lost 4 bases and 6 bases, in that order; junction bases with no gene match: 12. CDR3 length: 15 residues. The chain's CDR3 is CASSPPGTSLREQYF. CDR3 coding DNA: TGTGCCAGCAGCCCACCCGGGACTAGTCTTCGCGAGCAGTACTTC.

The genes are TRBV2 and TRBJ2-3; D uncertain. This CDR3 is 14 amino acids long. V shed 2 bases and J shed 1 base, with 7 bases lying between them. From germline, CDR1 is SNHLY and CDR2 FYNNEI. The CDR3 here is CASSELAGTDTQYF. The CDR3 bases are TGTGCCAGCAGTGAATTGGCAGGCACAGATACGCAGTATTTT.

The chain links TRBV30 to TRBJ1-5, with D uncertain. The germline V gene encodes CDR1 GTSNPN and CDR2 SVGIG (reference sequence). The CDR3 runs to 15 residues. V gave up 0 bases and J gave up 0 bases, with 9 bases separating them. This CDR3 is CAWSVTGSSNQPQHF. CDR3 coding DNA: TGTGCCTGGAGTGTAACCGGAAGTAGCAATCAGCCCCAGCATTTT.

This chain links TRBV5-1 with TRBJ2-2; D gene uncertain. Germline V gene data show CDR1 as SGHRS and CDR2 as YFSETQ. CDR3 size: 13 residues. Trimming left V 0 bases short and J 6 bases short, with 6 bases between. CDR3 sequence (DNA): TGCGCCAGCAGCTTGGTGCAGGCCGGGGAGCTGTTTTTT. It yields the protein CASSLVQAGELFF.

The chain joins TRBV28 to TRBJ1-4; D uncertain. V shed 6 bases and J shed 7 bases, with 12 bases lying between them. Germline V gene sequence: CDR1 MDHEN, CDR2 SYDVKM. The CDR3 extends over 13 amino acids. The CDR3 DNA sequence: TGTGCCAGCAGCGGAGGGAGGGTTGAAAAACTGTTTTTT. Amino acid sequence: CASSGGRVEKLFF.

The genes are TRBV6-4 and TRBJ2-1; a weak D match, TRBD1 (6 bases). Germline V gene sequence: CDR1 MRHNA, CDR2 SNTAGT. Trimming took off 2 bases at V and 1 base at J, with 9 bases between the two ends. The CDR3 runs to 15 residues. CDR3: CASSDGGTSYNEQFF. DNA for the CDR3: TGTGCCAGCAGTGACGGGGGCACGTCCTACAATGAGCAGTTCTTC.

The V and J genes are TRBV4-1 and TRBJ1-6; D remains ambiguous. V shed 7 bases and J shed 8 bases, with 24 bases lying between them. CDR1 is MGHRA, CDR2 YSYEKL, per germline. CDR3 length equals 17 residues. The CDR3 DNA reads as TGCGCCAGCACCCTATGGGGAGCAGGCAGGTCGGATTCACCCCTCCACTTT. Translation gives CASTLWGAGRSDSPLHF.

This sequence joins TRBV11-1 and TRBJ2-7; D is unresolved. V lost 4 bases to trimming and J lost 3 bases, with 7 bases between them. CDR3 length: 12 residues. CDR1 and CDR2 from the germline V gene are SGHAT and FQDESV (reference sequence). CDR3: CASSYRSYEQYF. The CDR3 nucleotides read TGTGCCAGCAGCTATCGGAGCTACGAGCAGTACTTC.

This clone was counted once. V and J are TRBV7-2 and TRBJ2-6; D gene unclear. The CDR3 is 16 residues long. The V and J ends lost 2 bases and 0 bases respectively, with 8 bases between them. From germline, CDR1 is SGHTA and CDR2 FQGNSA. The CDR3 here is CASSLRTASGANVLTF. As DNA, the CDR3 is TGTGCCAGCAGCTTAAGAACAGCCTCTGGGGCCAACGTCCTGACTTTC. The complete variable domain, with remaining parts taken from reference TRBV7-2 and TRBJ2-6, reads GAGVSQSPSNKVTEKGKDVELRCDPISGHTALYWYRQSLGQGLEFLIYFQGNSAPDKSGLPSDRFSAERTGGSVSTLTIQRTQQEDSAVYLCASSLRTASGANVLTFGAGSRLTVL.

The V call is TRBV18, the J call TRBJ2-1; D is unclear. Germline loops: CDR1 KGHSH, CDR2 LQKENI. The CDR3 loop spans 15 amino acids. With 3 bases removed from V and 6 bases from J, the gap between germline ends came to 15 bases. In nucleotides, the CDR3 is TGTGCCAGCTCACCGACAATAGGGAAGATCAATGAGCAGTTCTTC. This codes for CASSPTIGKINEQFF.

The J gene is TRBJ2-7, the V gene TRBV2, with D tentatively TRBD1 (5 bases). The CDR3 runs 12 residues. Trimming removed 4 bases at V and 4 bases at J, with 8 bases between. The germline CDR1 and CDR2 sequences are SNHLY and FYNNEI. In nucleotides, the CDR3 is TGTGCCAGCAGTGTGACAGATTACGAGCAGTACTTC. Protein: CASSVTDYEQYF.

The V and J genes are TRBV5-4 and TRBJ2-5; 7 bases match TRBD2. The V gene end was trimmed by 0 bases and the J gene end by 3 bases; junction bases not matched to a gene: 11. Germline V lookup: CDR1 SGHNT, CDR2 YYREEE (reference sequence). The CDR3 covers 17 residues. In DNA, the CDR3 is TGTGCCAGCAGCTTGGCCTTGTCGGGAGGACCCAAAGAGACCCAGTACTTC. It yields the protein CASSLALSGGPKETQYF.

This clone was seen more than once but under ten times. The CDR3 is CASSTTGGLNYGYTF. Here the CDR3 DNA reads TGTGCCAGTAGTACCACAGGGGGCTTGAACTATGGCTACACCTTC. This chain links TRBV19 with TRBJ1-2, with 9 bases lining up with TRBD1. Germline V lookup: CDR1 LNHDA, CDR2 SQIVND (reference sequence). The CDR3 spans 15 residues. V shed 4 bases and J 2 bases; nucleotides not matched to a gene: 5.